This T cell receptor (beta chain) was documented in a study of identical twins. With template switching, a universal primer site was added, and the cDNA carried unique molecular identifiers. MiXCR, applied by TCRdb to the 5' RACE reads, yields one record per CDR3 protein. Of roughly 1,500,000 distinct CDR3 sequences in the sample, about 32% were seen once. From germline, CDR1 is MDHEN and CDR2 SYDVKM. The CDR3 runs 15 residues. Findings and limits, study-wide: Compared with unrelated sharing, twin-shared out-of-frame alpha sequences had more low-probability sequences.

Turning to this clonotype: The antigen is unknown.

The chain uses TRBV28 and TRBJ2-5, with 9 bases lining up with TRBD2. The J call is in doubt because the DNA end fits TRBJ2-7 better. Input material: cord blood. This sequence originates from a newborn girl in good health. CDR3 sequence (DNA): TGTGCCAGCAGAGAACCTTTAGCGGGAGTCCACGAGCAGTACTTC. This encodes CASREPLAGVHEQYF.